Listed below are T cell receptor beta chains from one sample, sequenced in a study of cytomegalovirus exposure and HLA in healthy donors. TCRdb's copy holds only in-frame clones and misses some; the assay was immunoSEQ multiplex PCR. The table includes approximately 190,000 clones, roughly 80% detected once. The sequenced sample was PBMCs. These TCRs come from a young woman in good health and CMV-seronegative. The CDR3 runs from the conserved cysteine through the conserved F or W. The D gene is left open where the match is weak. Clone sizes are given selectively: once, few, many, or a class where the clone is expanded.

>TRBJ2-1|TRBV30|NA|NA
CAWSVRGSEQFF
TGTGCCTGGAGTGTACGAGGTAGTGAGCAGTTCTTC
>TRBJ2-1|TRBV5-1|TRBD1|NA
CASSPQGASSYNEQFF
TGCGCCAGCAGCCCACAGGGGGCCAGCTCCTACAATGAGCAGTTCTTC
>TRBJ1-2|TRBV7-9|TRBD1|NA
CASSSTGVGSGGYIF
TGTGCCAGCAGCTCTACAGGGGTAGGCTCAGGTGGCTACATCTTC
>TRBJ2-1|TRBV29-1|NA|NA
CSVGSPGSYNEQFF
TGCAGCGTTGGTTCCCCCGGGAGCTACAATGAGCAGTTCTTC
>TRBJ2-1|TRBV28|TRBD2|NA
CASSLERDREQFF
TGTGCCAGCAGTTTAGAGCGGGATAGGGAGCAGTTCTTC
>TRBJ2-3|TRBV27|TRBD1|NA
CASSLRWTGDTDTQYF
TGTGCCAGCAGTTTAAGATGGACAGGGGACACAGATACGCAGTATTTT
>TRBJ1-1|TRBV6-1|NA|NA
CASSEASGNTEAFF
TGTGCCAGCAGTGAAGCTTCCGGGAACACTGAAGCTTTCTTT
>TRBJ2-1|TRBV19|TRBD1|NA
CASKQGTGLREQFF
TGTGCCAGTAAACAGGGGACAGGGTTGCGAGAGCAGTTCTTC
>TRBJ1-2|TRBV15|TRBD1|NA
CATSRDPGQGYGYTF
TGTGCCACCAGCAGAGATCCGGGACAGGGGTATGGCTACACCTTC
>TRBJ2-1|TRBV23-1|TRBD2|NA
CAVPPGTSSYNEQFF
TGCGCCGTCCCGCCCGGGACTAGCTCCTACAATGAGCAGTTCTTC
>TRBJ1-1|TRBV28|NA|NA
CASSLPGGSTEAFF
TGTGCCAGCAGTCTCCCCGGGGGGAGCACTGAAGCTTTCTTT
>TRBJ2-1|TRBV19|TRBD2|NA
CASESGRAWDEQFF
TGTGCCAGTGAAAGCGGGAGGGCCTGGGATGAGCAGTTCTTC
>TRBJ2-3|TRBV13|NA|NA
CASSLSRFTDTQYF
TGTGCCAGCAGCTTATCCCGGTTCACAGATACGCAGTATTTT
>TRBJ2-2|TRBV6-5|NA|NA
CASSYFSGELFF
TGTGCCAGCAGTTACTTCTCCGGGGAGCTGTTTTTT
>TRBJ2-5|TRBV18|TRBD1|once
CASSPRTGGSEVEETQYF
TGTGCCAGCTCACCTAGGACAGGGGGCTCGGAGGTAGAGGAGACCCAGTACTTC
>TRBJ1-2|TRBV13|TRBD1|NA
CASSFARDSGYTF
TGTGCCAGCAGCTTCGCCAGGGACAGTGGCTACACCTTC
>TRBJ1-2|TRBV28|TRBD1|NA
CASSSYSTGLANYGYTF
TGTGCCAGCAGTTCTTATTCGACAGGGCTAGCTAACTATGGCTACACCTTC
>TRBJ2-1|TRBV10-1|TRBD2|NA
CASSDPGLAGGNNEQFF
TGCGCCAGCAGTGACCCTGGACTAGCGGGGGGGAACAATGAGCAGTTCTTC
>TRBJ2-3|TRBV5-1|NA|NA
CASSPAGLTGDTQYF
TGCGCCAGCAGTCCCGCGGGTTTGACTGGCGATACGCAGTATTTT
>TRBJ2-7|TRBV5-1|NA|NA
CASSFGTSPYEQYF
TGCGCCAGCAGCTTCGGGACAAGTCCCTACGAGCAGTACTTC
>TRBJ2-7|TRBV5-4|TRBD2|NA
CASSWGGGTSSYEQYF
TGTGCCAGCAGCTGGGGGGGCGGGACTAGCTCCTACGAGCAGTACTTC
>TRBJ1-1|TRBV27|NA|NA
CASSPYSTWNTEAFF
TGTGCCAGCAGTCCCTACAGTACGTGGAACACTGAAGCTTTCTTT
>TRBJ2-7|TRBV7-9|NA|NA
CASSSDLRKPYEQYF
TGTGCCAGCAGCTCCGATTTGAGAAAACCCTACGAGCAGTACTTC
>TRBJ1-1|TRBV7-7|NA|NA
CASSPVGQNTEAFF
TGTGCCAGCAGCCCCGTTGGACAGAACACTGAAGCTTTCTTT
>TRBJ1-2|TRBV6-5|NA|few
CASTSGVGYTF
TGTGCCAGCACCTCAGGGGTAGGCTACACCTTC
>TRBJ2-7|TRBV27|TRBD2|NA
CASSLLVTSESYEQYF
TGTGCCAGCAGTTTACTCGTGACTAGCGAGTCCTACGAGCAGTACTTC
>TRBJ2-7|TRBV6-1|NA|NA
CASSEGGTPLYEQYF
TGTGCCAGCAGTGAAGGGGGGACACCACTTTACGAGCAGTACTTC
>TRBJ2-7|TRBV6-1|TRBD2|NA
CASSTTSGPPYEQYF
TGTGCCAGCTCCACTACTAGCGGGCCCCCCTACGAGCAGTACTTC